This TCR beta chain appears in the sequencing data of a study of identical twins. The ends were cut back, 8 bases at V and 1 base at J, with 15 bases in the middle. The CDR3 totals 14 residues. The germline CDR1 and CDR2 sequences are SGHRS and YFSETQ. TCRdb called the 5' RACE reads again in MiXCR, with one record for every CDR3 protein. The table shows some 790,000 distinct CDR3 sequences, with approximately 18% occurring only once. Another study also made use of these data, one on T cells expressing NK-cell markers. That report adds: Sorted CD3+CD56-NKG2C+, CD3+CD56+NKG2C+ and CD3+CD56+NKG2C- T cells supplied the TCR beta repertoires.

The TCR was taken from a woman aged 18-29 years in good health. The material sequenced was PBMCs. V usage is TRBV5-1 and J usage is TRBJ2-5; possibly TRBD1 for D (6 bases). CDR3 loop: CASRSGTLQETQYF. The CDR3, as DNA: TGCGCCAGTCGATCCGGGACACTCCAAGAGACCCAGTACTTC. Variable domain in full (rest from reference TRBV5-1 and TRBJ2-5): KAGVTQTPRYLIKTRGQQVTLSCSPISGHRSVSWYQQTPGQGLQFLFEYFSETQRNKGNFPGRFSGRQFSNSRSEMNVSTLELGDSALYLCASRSGTLQETQYFGPGTRLLVL.